The 7 T cell receptor beta chains below were found in one sample sequenced in a study of T cell responses to AZD1222 COVID-19 vaccine. Assay: immunoSEQ multiplex PCR; the TCRdb copy retains only in-frame clones and omits some. The table shows about 160,000 clones, with around nine tenths occurring only once. Sample: peripheral blood, taken on day 0 of AZD1222 vaccination. These receptors came from an adult in good health.

The J gene is TRBJ1-6, the V gene TRBV3-1 (or the pseudogene TRBV3-2); perhaps TRBD1 as D (6 bases). Germline loops: CDR1 LGHDT, CDR2 YNNKEL (reference sequence). The ends were cut back, 4 bases at V and 0 bases at J, with 13 bases in the middle. The CDR3 totals 17 residues. CDR3 sequence (DNA): TGTGCCAGCAGCCTGGGGGCCCTGAGCTCCTATAATTCACCCCTCCACTTT. This encodes CASSLGALSSYNSPLHF.

This clone was seen a few times. CDR3 sequence (DNA): TGTGCCAGCAGTTTAGGAAGCGGGAGTCGTACAGATACGCAGTATTTT. Amino acids: CASSLGSGSRTDTQYF. The rearrangement links TRBV28 to TRBJ2-3, with 8 nucleotides matching TRBD2. Germline V lookup: CDR1 MDHEN, CDR2 SYDVKM. V lost 2 bases to trimming and J lost 3 bases; unmatched junction nucleotides: 7. The CDR3 loop spans 16 amino acids.

This clone was counted a single time. The V gene is TRBV4-1, the J gene TRBJ1-6, with D tentatively TRBD1 (6 bases). V was cut by 3 bases and J by 2 bases, with 14 bases left in between. The CDR3 is made up of 17 amino acids. In germline, CDR1 is MGHRA, CDR2 YSYEKL. The CDR3 region has the DNA TGCGCCAGCAGCCAGGCGTCATCAGGGGCCTATAATTCACCCCTCCACTTT. It is translated as CASSQASSGAYNSPLHF.

The gene calls are TRBV28 and TRBJ2-7, with D hard to call. The germline V and J ends were trimmed by 3 bases and 10 bases, with 13 bases remaining between them. The CDR3 runs to 12 residues. Per germline, CDR1 MDHEN and CDR2 SYDVKM. CDR3 loop: CASSLGWNSQYF. The CDR3 region has the DNA TGTGCCAGCAGTTTGGGGTGGAACTCCCAGTACTTC.

The chain employs TRBV5-3 and TRBJ2-1, with no clear D. TRBV5-3 is reported as an ORF; its role is uncertain. The CDR3 covers 13 residues. V dropped 1 base and J dropped 6 bases, with 8 bases sitting between them. CDR3 nucleotide sequence: TGTGCCAGAAGCTTGACTGTTCTCAATGAGCAGTTCTTC. Amino acids: CARSLTVLNEQFF.

V is TRBV24-1 and J is TRBJ1-6; D is possibly TRBD1 (5 bases). V was shortened by 7 bases and J by 10 bases, with 16 bases between the two germline ends. CDR3 length: 14 residues. Germline-derived CDR1 and CDR2 are KGHDR and SFDVKD. CDR3 amino acids: CATSEGLHNSPLHF. The CDR3 DNA follows: TGTGCCACCAGCGAGGGGCTTCACAACTCACCCCTCCACTTT.

In DNA, the CDR3 is TGTGCCAGCAGTTTAGGAGGCTACGAGCAGTACTTC. Residues: CASSLGGYEQYF. The genes are TRBV28 and TRBJ2-7; TRBD2 is a possible D gene (5 bases). The ends were cut back, 2 bases at V and 3 bases at J, with 5 bases in the middle. CDR3 length: 12 amino acids. Germline V lookup: CDR1 MDHEN, CDR2 SYDVKM.